Listed below are T cell receptor beta chains from one sample, sequenced in a study of T cell repertoires in cytomegalovirus infection. TCRdb independently ran MiXCR on the reads; one entry per CDR3 protein. This sample has 500,000 to 600,000 distinct CDR3 sequences, with more than 15% found just once. The sample taken for sequencing was CD8+ T cells from PBMCs. These TCRs come from a human donor in good health (CMV status not recorded). Some clones in this sample may be carry-over from other donors' samples. Both conserved end residues are part of each CDR3. A D gene is named only where the DNA matches it firmly. Rows may omit the clone size; those that give it use once, few, many or a size class.

v_call: TRBV12-3/TRBV12-4
d_call: NA
j_call: TRBJ2-7
clone_size: NA
cdr3_aa: CASTSGRHTYEQYF
cdr3_nt: TGTGCCAGCACCTCGGGGAGACACACCTACGAGCAGTACTTC

v_call: TRBV3-1
d_call: TRBD2
j_call: TRBJ2-3
clone_size: NA
cdr3_aa: CASSQDPSGGWTDTQYF
cdr3_nt: TGTGCCAGCAGCCAAGACCCCAGCGGGGGGTGGACAGATACGCAGTATTTT

v_call: TRBV5-5
d_call: NA
j_call: TRBJ2-7
clone_size: NA
cdr3_aa: CASSLEAGLGYEEYF
cdr3_nt: TGTGCCAGCAGCTTGGAGGCAGGGTTAGGCTACGAGGAGTACTTC

v_call: TRBV12-3/TRBV12-4
d_call: TRBD1
j_call: TRBJ1-1
clone_size: NA
cdr3_aa: CASRHDTGGNTEAFF
cdr3_nt: TGTGCCAGCAGGCACGACACAGGGGGGAACACTGAAGCTTTCTTT

v_call: TRBV6-1
d_call: TRBD2
j_call: TRBJ2-3
clone_size: many
cdr3_aa: CASSERRAGGRGDTQYF
cdr3_nt: TGTGCCAGCAGTGAAAGAAGGGCGGGGGGCCGAGGGGATACGCAGTATTTT

v_call: TRBV3-1
d_call: NA
j_call: TRBJ2-1
clone_size: few
cdr3_aa: CASSQVVRGTQEVYNEQFF
cdr3_nt: TGTGCCAGCAGCCAAGTAGTCAGGGGAACCCAGGAGGTGTACAATGAGCAGTTCTTC

v_call: TRBV7-9
d_call: TRBD2
j_call: TRBJ2-1
clone_size: many
cdr3_aa: CASSMTSRYNEQFF
cdr3_nt: TGTGCCAGCAGCATGACTAGCCGCTACAATGAGCAGTTCTTC

v_call: TRBV5-4
d_call: NA
j_call: TRBJ1-2
clone_size: many
cdr3_aa: CASSLGKNYGYTF
cdr3_nt: TGTGCCAGCAGCTTGGGCAAGAACTATGGCTACACCTTC

v_call: TRBV20-1
d_call: NA
j_call: TRBJ2-5
clone_size: NA
cdr3_aa: CSAREGSESLETQYF
cdr3_nt: TGCAGTGCTAGAGAAGGAAGCGAGAGTTTGGAGACCCAGTACTTC

v_call: TRBV4-1
d_call: NA
j_call: TRBJ1-2
clone_size: NA
cdr3_aa: CASSQVNGAGPNYGYTF
cdr3_nt: TGCGCCAGCAGCCAAGTGAATGGGGCAGGACCTAACTATGGCTACACCTTC

v_call: TRBV7-9
d_call: NA
j_call: TRBJ2-1
clone_size: many
cdr3_aa: CASSPPRVHNEQFF
cdr3_nt: TGTGCCAGCAGCCCCCCCCGGGTACACAATGAGCAGTTCTTC

v_call: TRBV25-1
d_call: NA
j_call: TRBJ2-3
clone_size: NA
cdr3_aa: CASSESASVSLTDTQYF
cdr3_nt: TGTGCCAGCAGTGAATCGGCTAGCGTCAGCCTCACAGATACGCAGTATTTT

v_call: TRBV10-2
d_call: NA
j_call: TRBJ2-3
clone_size: few
cdr3_aa: CASSDDDGGTTDTQYF
cdr3_nt: TGCGCCAGCAGTGATGATGATGGGGGAACCACAGATACGCAGTATTTT

v_call: TRBV4-2
d_call: TRBD1
j_call: TRBJ1-5
clone_size: many
cdr3_aa: CASSQQGAGDQPQHF
cdr3_nt: TGTGCCAGCAGCCAACAGGGGGCTGGGGATCAGCCCCAGCATTTT

v_call: TRBV2
d_call: NA
j_call: TRBJ1-1
clone_size: NA
cdr3_aa: CASSGQLLDEAFF
cdr3_nt: TGTGCCAGCTCAGGACAGCTCCTCGATGAAGCTTTCTTT

v_call: TRBV5-1
d_call: NA
j_call: TRBJ1-2
clone_size: NA
cdr3_aa: CASSSNWDSYGYTF
cdr3_nt: TGCGCCAGCAGCTCGAATTGGGATAGCTATGGCTACACCTTC